A single sample is the source of the 14 T cell receptor beta chains below, sequenced in a study of beta chain features in type 1 diabetes. Expressed TCRB transcripts got sequenced, as all isolated RNA was reverse transcribed. Assay used: immunoSEQ multiplex PCR; TCRdb lists only in-frame clones, some missing. The table records 400,000 to 550,000 clones, 11% of them present only once. The sequencing sample was made of naive CD4+ T cells from blood. These receptors came from a woman aged 18-30 years in good health.

This clone was observed a handful of times. The V and J genes are TRBV6-5 and TRBJ2-3; TRBD2 matches at 9 bases. There are 15 residues in the CDR3. The V gene's germline CDR1 is MNHEY and CDR2 SVGAGI. With V trimmed by 6 bases and J by 2 bases, 6 bases remained unmatched. For the CDR3, the DNA is TGTGCCAGCAGGGGACTAGCAGTTATCACAGATACGCAGTATTTT. Translated: CASRGLAVITDTQYF.

The chain carries TRBV5-4 and TRBJ1-1; maybe TRBD1 (6 bases). The CDR3 is 14 residues long. Germline V gene sequence: CDR1 SGHNT, CDR2 YYREEE (reference sequence). Trimming removed 4 bases at V and 1 base at J, with 11 bases between. The CDR3 here is CASSAGQPNTEAFF. The DNA for the CDR3 is TGTGCCAGCAGCGCTGGACAGCCGAACACTGAAGCTTTCTTT.

This rearrangement joins TRBV7-2 to TRBJ2-7; TRBD2 is a possible D gene (6 bases). The CDR3 has 16 residues. Germline CDR1 is SGHTA and CDR2 is FQGNSA. Trimming took 2 bases from V and 3 from J, leaving 17 bases between them. The DNA for the CDR3 is TGTGCCAGCAGCTTAATTCGGAGCGGGTGGGGCTACGAGCAGTACTTC. Encoded protein: CASSLIRSGWGYEQYF.

This rearrangement joins TRBV27 to TRBJ1-2; D is possibly TRBD1 (6 bases). The ends were cut back, 4 bases at V and 7 bases at J, with 16 bases in the middle. Germline loops: CDR1 MNHEY, CDR2 SMNVEV (reference sequence). This CDR3 region has 14 residues. CDR3 in DNA: TGTGCCAGCAGTTCCAATACAGGGTCTGGTGGCTACACCTTC. Its translation: CASSSNTGSGGYTF.

The genes are TRBV2 and TRBJ2-7, with D maybe TRBD1 (6 bases). CDR3 size: 13 residues. CDR1 and CDR2 (germline): SNHLY, FYNNEI. Trimming took 6 bases from V and 7 from J, leaving 16 bases between them. For the CDR3, the DNA is TGTGCCAGCAGAAGACAGGACCGCCGTGAGCAGTACTTC. This encodes CASRRQDRREQYF.

The chain links TRBV2 to TRBJ2-3, with D perhaps given as TRBD1 or TRBD2 (5 bases each). The CDR3 is made up of 15 amino acids. Germline CDR1 reads SNHLY; CDR2 reads FYNNEI. V was clipped by 6 bases and J by 3 bases, with 16 bases between them. The CDR3: CASRPYRDGTDTQYF. In DNA form, the CDR3 reads TGTGCCAGCAGACCTTATAGGGACGGTACAGATACGCAGTATTTT.

V is TRBV7-8 and J is TRBJ2-7; unclear D gene. V lost 0 bases and J lost 1, with 10 bases in between. CDR1 and CDR2 (germline): SGHVS, FQNEAQ. The CDR3 runs 15 residues. The DNA for the CDR3 is TGTGCCAGCAGCTTAGCCGGGTCGCTTTCCTACGAGCAGTACTTC. Translated, it gives CASSLAGSLSYEQYF.

This clone turned up a few times. V and J are TRBV30 and TRBJ2-7; D is undetermined. This CDR3 is built from 12 residues. The V gene's germline CDR1 is GTSNPN and CDR2 SVGIG (reference sequence). V lost 7 bases to trimming and J lost 2 bases, with 12 bases between them. The CDR3 DNA reads as TGTGCCTTGGGCCGAACTCCCTACGAGCAGTACTTC. Residues: CALGRTPYEQYF.

The chain uses TRBV7-2 and TRBJ1-5; D gene uncertain. Trimming cost V 3 bases and J 4 bases, with 10 bases left between them. Germline lookup yields CDR1 SGHTA and CDR2 FQGNSA. The CDR3 has 14 amino acids. CDR3 DNA sequence: TGTGCCAGCAGCTTGAGTACAGCTAATCAGCCCCAGCATTTT. Translating it yields CASSLSTANQPQHF.

This clone was detected only a few times. The V call is TRBV5-4, the J call TRBJ2-5; 9 bases line up with TRBD2. This CDR3 has 17 amino acids. Looked up from germline, CDR1 is SGHNT and CDR2 is YYREEE (reference sequence). The junction had 13 bases not matched to a gene; V was cut back by 0 bases and J by 7 bases. CDR3 amino acids: CASSLVTLAGSWRTQYF. DNA for the CDR3: TGTGCCAGCAGCTTGGTGACACTAGCGGGCTCCTGGAGGACCCAGTACTTC.

The chain has TRBV25-1 and TRBJ1-4, with a possible D match to TRBD1 (5 bases). Germline V gene sequence: CDR1 MGHDK, CDR2 SYGVNS. The V gene lost 10 bases and the J gene lost 0 bases, with 15 bases spanning the gap. There are 15 residues in the CDR3. Here the CDR3 reads CATTGATATNEKLFF. The CDR3 region has the DNA TGTGCCACGACTGGGGCGACTGCAACTAATGAAAAACTGTTTTTT.

The V gene is TRBV7-2, the J gene TRBJ2-3; 13 positions agree with TRBD2. The CDR3 spans 14 residues. Germline assignment: CDR1 SGHTA and CDR2 FQGNSA. V lost 4 bases to trimming and J lost 11 bases; unmatched junction nucleotides: 6. The chain's CDR3 is CASSSTRTSGRQYF. The CDR3 DNA is TGTGCCAGCAGCTCAACAAGGACTAGCGGGAGGCAGTATTTT.

The chain employs TRBV2 and TRBJ2-2; TRBD1 might be the D (6 bases). CDR1 is SNHLY and CDR2 is FYNNEI in the germline V gene. This CDR3 contains 14 residues. V was shortened by 6 bases and J by 0 bases, with 8 bases between the two germline ends. The CDR3 DNA follows: TGTGCCAGCAGGGACAGTTCGAACACCGGGGAGCTGTTTTTT. It translates to CASRDSSNTGELFF.

The rearrangement uses TRBV4-1 and TRBJ2-4; a possible D gene is TRBD2 (5 bases). Trimming left V 0 bases short and J 9 bases short, with 9 bases between. Germline V gene data show CDR1 as MGHRA and CDR2 as YSYEKL. CDR3 size: 13 residues. The CDR3: CASSQEKEAIQYF. DNA for the CDR3: TGCGCCAGCAGCCAAGAAAAGGAGGCCATTCAGTACTTC.